This TCR beta chain was recovered during a study of blood T cell repertoires in COVID-19. The wider study: T cells, B-cell-depleted T cells, or PBMCs provided the cDNA or gDNA that served as material.

Using immunoSEQ multiplex PCR, the repertoire was profiled, and TCRdb retains in-frame clones only, with some absent. The sample has about 77,000 clones; 80% are singletons. J gave up 6 bases and V 2 bases, and 2 bases lay outside the gene matches. The germline V gene has CDR1 MNHEY and CDR2 SMNVEV (reference sequence). The CDR3 is 13 residues long. Input material: peripheral blood. This clonotype originated in a woman in her 70s with acute or convalescent COVID-19. The rearrangement joins TRBV27 to TRBJ1-2; 8 bases line up with TRBD1. CDR3 in amino acids: CASSLTGGNGYTF. The CDR3, as DNA: TGTGCCAGCAGTTTAACAGGGGGTAATGGCTACACCTTC.